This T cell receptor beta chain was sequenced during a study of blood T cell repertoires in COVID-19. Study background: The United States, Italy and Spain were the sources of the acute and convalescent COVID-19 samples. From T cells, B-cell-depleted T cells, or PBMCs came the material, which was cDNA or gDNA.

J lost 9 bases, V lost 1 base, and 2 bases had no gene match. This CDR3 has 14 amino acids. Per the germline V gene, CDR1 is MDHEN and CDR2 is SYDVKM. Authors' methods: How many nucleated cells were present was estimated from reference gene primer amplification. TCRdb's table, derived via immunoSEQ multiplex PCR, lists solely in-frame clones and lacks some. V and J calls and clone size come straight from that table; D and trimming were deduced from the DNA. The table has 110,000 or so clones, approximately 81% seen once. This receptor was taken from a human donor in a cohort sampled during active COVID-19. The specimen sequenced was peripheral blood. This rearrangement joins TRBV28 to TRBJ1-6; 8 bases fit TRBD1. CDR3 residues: CASSLSTGVSPLHF. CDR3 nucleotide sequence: TGTGCCAGCAGTTTATCGACAGGGGTTTCACCCCTCCACTTT. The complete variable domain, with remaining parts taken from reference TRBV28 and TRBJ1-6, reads DVKVTQSSRYLVKRTGEKVFLECVQDMDHENMFWYRQDPGLGLRLIYFSYDVKMKEKGDIPEGYSVSREKKERFSLILESASTNQTSMYLCASSLSTGVSPLHFGNGTRLTVT.